This T cell receptor (beta chain) came from a study of tumor-infiltrating lymphocytes in localized non-small cell lung cancer. General study points: T-cell fraction did not differ between immunotypes IM1 and IM2. TCRbeta sequencing showed higher T cell infiltration in tumors than uninvolved lung.

With respect to this clone: No antigen is known for it.

TCRdb keeps only in-frame clones here, not all; method: immunoSEQ multiplex PCR. The sample consists of around 25,000 clones, roughly 64% of them appearing once. Germline V gene data show CDR1 as MNHEY and CDR2 as SMNVEV (reference sequence). The CDR3 is 14 residues long. V was clipped by 6 bases and J by 3 bases, with 12 bases between them. Sequenced: lung tumor tissue. This TCR was sampled from a human donor with non-small cell lung cancer. The chain employs TRBV27 and TRBJ1-5; D is perhaps TRBD1 (6 bases). This chain's CDR3 is CASRPGTYNQPQHF. CDR3 in DNA: TGTGCCAGCAGACCCGGGACATACAATCAGCCCCAGCATTTT.